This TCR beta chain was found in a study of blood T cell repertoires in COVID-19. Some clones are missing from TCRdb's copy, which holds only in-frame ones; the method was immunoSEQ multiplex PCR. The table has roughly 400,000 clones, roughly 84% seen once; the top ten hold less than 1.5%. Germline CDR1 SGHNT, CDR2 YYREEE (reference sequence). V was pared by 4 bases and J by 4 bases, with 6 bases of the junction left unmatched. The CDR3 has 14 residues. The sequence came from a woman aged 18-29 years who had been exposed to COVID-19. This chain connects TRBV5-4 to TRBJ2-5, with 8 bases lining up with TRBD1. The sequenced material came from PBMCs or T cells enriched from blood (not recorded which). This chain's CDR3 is CASSPETGGETQYF. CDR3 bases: TGTGCCAGCAGCCCGGAAACAGGGGGAGAGACCCAGTACTTC.